Listed below are T cell receptor beta chains from one sample, sequenced in a study of PD-L1 blockade in urothelial cancer. The data were produced by immunoSEQ multiplex PCR, yet TCRdb's version contains in-frame clones alone and is incomplete. The top ten clones hold roughly 0.97% of a sample with roughly 90,000 clones, 89% of them seen once. Sequenced material: PBMCs, taken around atezolizumab (anti-PD-L1) treatment. The receptors come from a woman older than 75 with urothelial cancer. Each CDR3 is given with its conserved first and last residue. The D gene is left open where the match is weak. Size values are once, few and many counts, or a class for expanded clones, and some rows have none.

CDR3nt | CDR3aa | j_gene | d_gene | v_gene | abundance
TGTGCCAGCAGCTTACAGGGGTATGGCTACACCTTC | CASSLQGYGYTF | TRBJ1-2 | - | TRBV11-2 | -
TGTGCCAGCAGTTTAGGGCAGGGGGTAACCTACGAGCAGTACTTC | CASSLGQGVTYEQYF | TRBJ2-7 | TRBD1 | TRBV27 | -
TGTGCCAGCAGTTTACAGGGAGAGCAGTACTTC | CASSLQGEQYF | TRBJ2-7 | - | TRBV27 | once
TGCGCCAGCAGCCAAGAGGTAGGGGTCCTCCACAATGAGCAGTTCTTC | CASSQEVGVLHNEQFF | TRBJ2-1 | - | TRBV4-1 | few
TGTGCCAGCAGTGAGGGTGGAATGAACACTGAAGCTTTCTTT | CASSEGGMNTEAFF | TRBJ1-1 | - | TRBV11-3 | few
TGTGCCAGCAGTCGGACCCTCGGGAGCTCATACGAGCAGTACTTC | CASSRTLGSSYEQYF | TRBJ2-7 | - | TRBV25-1 | once
TGTGCTAGTGGCCAGGGGAGCTACAATGAGCAGTTCTTC | CASGQGSYNEQFF | TRBJ2-1 | - | TRBV12-5 | -
TGTGCCAGCAGCCCCCGGACGGGGGAGGGAAGAGCCGAAGGGACCCAGTACTTC | CASSPRTGEGRAEGTQYF | TRBJ2-5 | TRBD2 | TRBV5-4 | -
TGTGCCAGCAGTGAAGAGGCCAGGGGCCGTCAGCCCCAGCATTTT | CASSEEARGRQPQHF | TRBJ1-5 | - | TRBV6-1 | -
TGTGCCATCAGTGAGTCTAGGGGCAGGGGATCTGGGGCCAACGTCCTGACTTTC | CAISESRGRGSGANVLTF | TRBJ2-6 | - | TRBV10-3 | -
TGTGCCAGCAGCTTGGTGGGGGGAAGCTCCTACGAGCAGTACTTC | CASSLVGGSSYEQYF | TRBJ2-7 | - | TRBV5-6 | -